This record concerns one T cell receptor beta chain sequence. Its antigen is unknown. No base quality values were provided; no much bigger clone lies one nucleotide off. Library construction relied on the immunoSEQ multiplex PCR assay. For the multiplex PCR, a mixture combining 60 forward primers for TCR Vbeta segments and 13 reverse primers for TCR Jbeta segments was used. The CDR3 region of rearranged TCR beta genes was amplified from genomic DNA by a multiplex PCR assay. The amplified TCR beta libraries were sequenced on the Illumina HiSeq System as 87-base-pair reads. The published analysis was carried out like this. In a later analysis, tens of millions of unique TCR beta chains were counted across the approximately 670 repertoires, and some 10 million of these chains were shared by at least two donors. A nearest-neighbor algorithm error-corrected the raw reads and collapsed the reads into unique sequences, merging closely related sequences to remove PCR and sequencing errors. V, D and J gene segments were assigned by aligning CDR3 sequences to IMGT reference sequences. Each retained sequence needed at least a six-nucleotide match to both a V gene segment and a J gene segment. A rearrangement was called productive if the CDR3 had no stop codons and remained in frame with V and J, and every other rearrangement was called non-productive. Following IMGT convention, CDR3 was defined as the stretch from the second conserved V-encoded cysteine to the conserved J-encoded phenylalanine. In an earlier analysis of approximately 590 of the donors, sequences lacking an unambiguous match to a single V gene segment were excluded. In an earlier analysis of 587 of the donors, V segments were called functional above 56.7% productive rearrangements and were called segregating when the between-donor standard deviation exceeded 5%. A statistical classification framework was built for diagnosing cytomegalovirus status from the catalog of TCR beta chain sequences. V and J gene assignment, in a later analysis, came from comparing TCR nucleotide sequences with IMGT/GENE-DB human TR gene sequences. The TCRdist pipeline was used in a later analysis to assign CDR3 sequences and most-parsimonious VDJ recombination scenarios. In a later analysis, each TCR beta chain was defined by its CDR3 amino acid sequence together with its V-gene family, and reads lacking a unique V-gene family were excluded. A later analysis removed several hundred highly shared, low-generation-probability nucleotide sequences to deal with suspected cross-contamination and a sequencing artifact. For each public chain, a later analysis derived a clonal expansion index from normalized ranks of inferred template counts within each repertoire. A later analysis computed generation probabilities with a VDJ recombination model fitted to out-of-frame rearrangements, and checked the results against IGoR. Hypergeometric tests were used in a later analysis to score TCR-TCR, TCR-HLA and TCR-CMV co-occurrence, with a repertoire-size bias correction applied to the TCR pairs. A later analysis estimated false discovery rates by permuting HLA or CMV assignments 20 times. A later analysis grouped co-occurring TCRs with DBSCAN, adding TCRdist sequence similarity when clustering within HLA-allele-positive subsets. Repertoires with fewer than 30,000 or more than 120,000 public chains were left out of co-occurrence clustering, as were five repertoires with anomalous nucleotide sharing. This is the immuneACCESS table as TCRdb keeps it, with only in-frame sequences that have V and J called. A part of the clones is gone; compared with another copy, unresolved V genes explain less than half, and the rest is unexplained. Clone size and V and J calls were adopted from that table, with D and trimming inferred from the DNA. The sample yields around 170,000 clones; over 70% were counted once. The ten largest clonotypes hold roughly 1.4% of the sample.

Per the germline V gene, SGHTA is the CDR1 and FQGTGA is the CDR2. The cysteine opens and the phenylalanine closes a CDR3 of 14 amino acids. Only the CDR3 portion is preserved as DNA: 42 bases, with reading frame beginning at the first base. Relative to germline, V is 5 bases shorter and J is 6 bases shorter, with 15 bases between their ends. The sample originates from a study of cytomegalovirus exposure and HLA in healthy donors (TCRdb year 2017). Study-wide context: According to an earlier analysis of 550 to 750 of the donors, some 180 million T cells yielded 95 million to 140 million unique TCR beta sequences and roughly 280 Gb of sequence data. About 320 gigabases of sequencing data and 78 million or so unique TCR sequences were included in an early release covering roughly 700 HLA-typed donors. Donor age, sex, ethnicity and CMV serostatus were compiled alongside the repertoire data. The number of donors typed differed by locus, with about 620-630 for A, B, C, DRB1 and DQB1, around 500 for DQA1, 600 to 610 for DPA1, and some 440 for DPB1. The genetic ancestry cluster associated with self-reported Caucasian donors included approximately 85% of the approximately 410 genotyped donors. A later genetic analysis took genome-wide SNP genotypes for about 55% of the 666 donors and used that subset as a discovery cohort. An earlier analysis of 587 of the donors applied high-throughput TCR beta sequencing to assess whether each TCR beta V gene segment acted as functional or pseudogenic. The study aimed to test whether signatures of past pathogen exposure could be identified by cataloging public T cell receptors. HLA typing covered class I and class II loci at four-digit resolution. Roughly five DR-DQ haplotypes were handled as single units for association and clustering, since linkage in the cohort was strong. In a later analysis, previously published TCR beta repertoires from more than 500 donors were re-analyzed and high-resolution HLA genotyping was added so that TCR occurrence patterns could be studied. Using immunosequencing, the study profiled T cell repertoires from fewer than 850 subjects and related those repertoires to cytomegalovirus serostatus. In the later analysis, no new phenotypic data were used to find candidate immune exposures; instead, reliance was placed on TCR beta sequences and their occurrence across donors. On average, around 230,000 unique TCR beta nucleotide sequences were sequenced per donor among a few hundred genotyped donors of the cohort, with around 19% of those sequences being non-productive. In addition to the first cohort of approximately 650 subjects, a separate validation cohort of 120 different subjects was used. To predict cytomegalovirus infection status, the study brought together high-throughput TCR immunosequencing, statistical association of individual TCRs with disease status, and machine learning. Every repertoire in the discovery cohort had been generated on one and the same sequencing platform. Study-wide conclusions, independent of this receptor: Specific HLA alleles were associated with more than 15,000 TCR beta sequences at a false discovery rate of 0.05 in a later analysis. Because the 87-base-pair reads could not distinguish some IMGT-functional V segments, including TRBV6-2 and TRBV6-3, those segments were excluded. The study listed 150 to 200 TCR beta chains as associated with cytomegalovirus. While some public TCRs were present in many individuals, most TCR sequences turned up only very rarely across donors. According to the authors, the approach could potentially be generalized to other disease states and immunological phenotypes. In a later genetic analysis, a missense DCLRE1C variant was associated with V-gene and J-gene trimming of TCR beta chains, and the association was replicated in an independent cohort. Several of the top co-occurrence clusters appeared to be linked to parvovirus B19, influenza, CMV and Epstein-Barr virus, according to a later analysis. Because counts were too low, around 17 rarely observed V segments, including chromosome 9 orphons, were left out of the earlier analysis of 500 to 750 of the donors. Correlated functional status among segregating V segments might reflect linkage disequilibrium, but an unknown experimental factor could not be ruled out. In a later analysis, most CMV-associated TCR beta chains were found to appear HLA-restricted, with HLA associations seemingly driven largely by CMV exposure. In a later genetic analysis, fewer N-insertions in productive TCRs were reported among donors in an Asian-associated ancestry cluster than the roughly 700-donor mean. Broadly in line with IMGT annotations, most TCR beta V segments showed up in productive rearrangements about 87% or about 30% of the time in an earlier analysis of several hundred of the donors. A group of highly shared sequence variants was considered likely to be a technical artifact of the sequencing pipeline. This cohort had only TCR beta chains sequenced, and the lack of alpha or paired-chain data limited which features could be detected. Roughly uniform sequencing depth across donors was assumed in presence/absence analyses, although this assumption may not hold. A later analysis found that HLA-associated TCR beta chains were more clonally expanded and had lower generation probabilities than equally common non-associated chains. A further reported finding was that TCR beta sequences accurately predicted the HLA-A and HLA-B alleles for most subjects in the first cohort. Cytomegalovirus status was reported to be diagnosed by the classifier with high specificity and sensitivity in both the original and validation cohorts. Because HLA typing was missing for some donors at each locus, association tests included only the typed subset. A few of the identified cytomegalovirus-associated TCR beta chains were confirmed in vitro to be specific for cytomegalovirus antigens. According to a later analysis, TCR association rates differed among HLA loci, with DRB1 alleles showing the most associated TCRs and HLA-C alleles showing the fewest. The only immune exposure information available for the cohort was CMV serostatus. Assigning TCR associations to individual alleles was difficult when HLA alleles, especially DR and DQ, strongly co-occurred.

The cohort consisted of 600 to 700 healthy bone marrow donors. At the time of sampling, all cohort members were nominally healthy, though unrecorded immune exposures were likely present. The donor tested CMV seronegative and was one of the 352 seronegative cohort members. A peripheral blood sample was collected from each donor, and TCR beta sequencing was performed on peripheral blood mononuclear cells. Genomic DNA was extracted from the blood cell samples with the Qiagen DNeasy Blood Extraction Kit. This clonotype was obtained from a man younger than 30 in good health and CMV-seronegative. The material sequenced was PBMCs. Recombination connected TRBV7-3 to TRBJ2-3, and possibly TRBD1, on 6 matching bases. The CDR3 here reads CASSNSGHQDTQYF. The nucleotide sequence is given as TGTGCCAGCAGCAATTCGGGACACCAGGATACGCAGTATTTT. This CDR3, with the reference TRBV7-3 and TRBJ2-3 proteins standing in past its ends, gives the full variable domain GAGVSQTPSNKVTEKGKYVELRCDPISGHTALYWYRQSLGQGPEFLIYFQGTGAADDSGLPNDRFFAVRPEGSVSTLKIQRTERGDSAVYLCASSNSGHQDTQYFGPGTRLTVL.